The 2 T cell receptor beta chains below all came from one sample that was sequenced in a study of blood T cell repertoires in COVID-19. Some clones are missing from TCRdb's copy, which holds only in-frame ones; the method was immunoSEQ multiplex PCR. This sample carries 140,000 to 150,000 clones, 65% to 85% of them seen once, and the ten largest clones take roughly 6.2%. Specimen: PBMCs or T cells enriched from blood (not recorded which). The receptor set was obtained from a woman between 45 and 60 years old who had been exposed to COVID-19.

This chain uses TRBV7-8 with TRBJ1-3; 8 positions agree with TRBD1. CDR1 and CDR2 from the germline V gene are SGHVS and FQNEAQ. Germline trimming cut 5 bases from V and 3 bases from J; bases unmatched to any gene: 15. The CDR3 has 18 residues. The CDR3 here is CASSRGEAGGIDGNTIYF. For the CDR3, the DNA is TGTGCCAGCAGCCGTGGGGAGGCAGGGGGCATAGATGGAAACACCATATATTTT. Filled out from reference TRBV7-8 and TRBJ1-3, the complete variable domain reads GAGVSQSPRYKVAKRGQDVALRCDPISGHVSLFWYQQALGQGPEFLTYFQNEAQLDKSGLPSDRFFAERPEGSVSTLKIQRTQQEDSAVYLCASSRGEAGGIDGNTIYFGEGSWLTVV.

The chain links TRBV27 to TRBJ2-3; no definite D call. This CDR3 has 17 residues. Germline CDR1 reads MNHEY; CDR2 reads SMNVEV (reference sequence). V was shortened by 6 bases and J by 1 base, with 20 bases between the two germline ends. The CDR3 DNA reads as TGTGCCAGCAGCCCTAGTCGGGTGGCCAAGGGCACAGATACGCAGTATTTT. Protein product: CASSPSRVAKGTDTQYF.